The 13 T cell receptor beta chains presented below share a single source sample, sequenced in a study of blood T cell repertoires in COVID-19. Using immunoSEQ multiplex PCR, the repertoire was profiled, and TCRdb retains in-frame clones only, with some absent. The data show approximately 75,000 clones, roughly 70% seen once. Sequenced input: peripheral blood. The receptor source for this set is a human donor with acute or convalescent COVID-19. The donor label of this sample is uncertain.

This clone occurred once. The chain uses TRBV13 and TRBJ1-6; unclear D gene. This CDR3 region has 19 residues. Trimming cost V 3 bases and J 2 bases, with 20 bases left between them. CDR1 and CDR2 (germline): PRHDT, FYEKMQ (reference sequence). Here the CDR3 DNA reads TGTGCCAGCAGCTTCCAAAACAAACCCACAGTGACCTATAATTCACCCCTCCACTTT. Translated, it gives CASSFQNKPTVTYNSPLHF.

V and J are TRBV15 and TRBJ2-3; 9 bases line up with TRBD1. Germline CDR1 is LNHNV and CDR2 is YYDKDF (reference sequence). This CDR3 is 16 amino acids long. The V and J ends lost 1 base and 2 bases, in that order; junction bases with no gene match: 4. The CDR3 here is CATSRGGQGPTDTQYF. In nucleotides, the CDR3 is TGTGCCACCAGCAGAGGGGGACAGGGCCCCACAGATACGCAGTATTTT.

This clone appeared a few times. V and J are TRBV7-2 and TRBJ1-1; the D is unclear. Germline CDR1 reads SGHTA; CDR2 reads FQGNSA. This CDR3 is 14 amino acids long. V gave up 1 base and J gave up 1 base, with 7 bases separating them. CDR3 nucleotide sequence: TGTGCCAGCAGCTTAGATGTCAGGAACACTGAAGCTTTCTTT. It is translated as CASSLDVRNTEAFF.

The genes are TRBV7-9 and TRBJ2-5; weak D call: TRBD1 (5 bases). CDR1 is SEHNR and CDR2 is FQNEAQ in the germline V gene (reference sequence). The CDR3 is 14 amino acids. Trimming removed 0 bases from V and 4 bases from J, with 9 bases in between. CDR3 DNA: TGTGCCAGCAGCTTAGCGGGGCGTGGAGAGACCCAGTACTTC. Translated, it gives CASSLAGRGETQYF.

This chain uses TRBV7-2 with TRBJ2-7; 8 nucleotides match TRBD2. The trim removed 2 bases at V and 4 bases at J, leaving 7 bases unmatched. This CDR3 has 15 residues. Looked up from germline, CDR1 is SGHTA and CDR2 is FQGNSA. For the CDR3, the DNA is TGTGCCAGCAGCTTATCCGGGACTAGTATTTACGAGCAGTACTTC. Translating it yields CASSLSGTSIYEQYF.

The chain employs TRBV29-1 and TRBJ2-3; D unclear. Per germline, CDR1 SQVTM and CDR2 ANQGSEA. V was pared by 7 bases and J by 0 bases, with 8 bases between. The CDR3 covers 12 residues. This CDR3 is CSADGSTDTQYF. In DNA form, the CDR3 reads TGCAGCGCGGACGGTAGCACAGATACGCAGTATTTT.

The V call is TRBV6-5, the J call TRBJ2-1; 8 bases are a match to TRBD2. The V and J ends lost 10 bases and 10 bases, in that order; junction bases with no gene match: 9. The germline V gene has CDR1 MNHEY and CDR2 SVGAGI. The CDR3 runs 12 residues. CDR3 bases: TGTGCCACCCTCTCGGGGGGGAGAGAGCAGTTCTTC. It is translated as CATLSGGREQFF.

For the CDR3, the DNA is TGTGCCTGGAGCGCCGGGACTAGCGGGTCCCTAGCCAAAAACATTCAGTACTTC. Translated: CAWSAGTSGSLAKNIQYF. The chain uses TRBV30 and TRBJ2-4; 12 nucleotides match TRBD2. J was trimmed by 0 bases and V by 3 bases; bases with no gene match: 9. Germline CDR1 GTSNPN, CDR2 SVGIG (reference sequence). The CDR3 is 18 residues long.

CDR3 coding DNA: TGTGCCACCAGCAGAGCCGCGGGAGGGCCATACAATGAGCAGTTCTTC. It codes for CATSRAAGGPYNEQFF. This sequence joins TRBV15 and TRBJ2-1, with TRBD2 matching 9 bases. The CDR3 is 16 residues long. Per germline, CDR1 LNHNV and CDR2 YYDKDF (reference sequence). V shed 1 base, J shed 4 bases, and the junction held 5 bases outside the gene matches.

This clone appeared a few times. The chain is built from TRBV2 and TRBJ2-1; D remains unclear. Germline V CDR1 and CDR2: SNHLY, FYNNEI. This CDR3 is built from 13 residues. Trimming shortened V by 4 bases and J by 7 bases, and 11 bases separated the two germline ends. The chain's CDR3 is CASSATAGNEQFF. The DNA for the CDR3 is TGTGCCAGCAGTGCCACCGCCGGGAATGAGCAGTTCTTC.

The chain combines TRBV27 with TRBJ2-4; weak D call: TRBD2 (6 bases). V shed 5 bases and J shed 5 bases, with 19 bases lying between them. Germline assignment: CDR1 MNHEY and CDR2 SMNVEV (reference sequence). This CDR3 is built from 16 residues. CDR3 residues: CASSPRLAGGQNIQYF. The CDR3 nucleotides read TGTGCCAGCAGTCCGCGGTTGGCAGGAGGGCAAAACATTCAGTACTTC.

At least ten counts were recorded for this clone. The CDR3 loop reads CAISDESLYSPLHF. DNA of the CDR3: TGTGCCATCAGTGATGAGTCCCTGTATTCACCCCTCCACTTT. V is TRBV10-3 and J is TRBJ1-6; no clear D. CDR3 length: 14 amino acids. Trimming left V 3 bases short and J 8 bases short, with 11 bases between. Germline loops: CDR1 ENHRY, CDR2 SYGVKD.

This clone appeared a single time. The V call is TRBV3-1 (or the pseudogene TRBV3-2), the J call TRBJ1-2, with 8 bases fitting TRBD1. The V gene end was trimmed by 1 base and the J gene end by 3 bases; junction bases not matched to a gene: 4. The length of the CDR3 is 15 residues. The germline V gene has CDR1 LGHDT and CDR2 YNNKEL (reference sequence). This chain's CDR3 is CASSQGGQAYYGYTF. DNA of the CDR3: TGTGCCAGCAGCCAAGGGGGACAGGCCTACTATGGCTACACCTTC.